This TCR beta chain comes out of a study of OX40 agonist ivuxolimab in advanced cancers. Study overall: Ivuxolimab is a fully human IgG2 antibody that activates OX40 (CD134). General observations from the study: The study did not work out the antigen specificity of the expanded peripheral T cells.

V trimming: 0 bases; J trimming: 7 bases; junction bases outside the gene matches: 7. Germline loops: CDR1 SGHRS, CDR2 YFSETQ. The CDR3 totals 16 residues. The assay was immunoSEQ multiplex PCR, and TCRdb's table has in-frame clones only and misses some. Of more than 65,000 clones detected, about 91% appear once; the ten largest clones hold more than 0.85%. As to this clone: Antigen: not known.

This receptor was obtained from an adult with an advanced solid tumor such as melanoma, head and neck, liver or kidney cancer. The chain is built from TRBV5-1 and TRBJ2-2; 9 bases align to TRBD1. The source material was CD4+ or CD8+ T cells sorted from blood, sampled in a trial of the OX40 agonist ivuxolimab. CDR3 DNA: TGCGCCAGCAGCTTGGAGGGGACAGGGATAAACGGGGAGCTGTTTTTT. This gives the protein CASSLEGTGINGELFF.